One and the same sample provided the 20 T cell receptor beta chains below, sequenced in a study of blood T cell repertoires in COVID-19 (dated by TCRdb to about 2020). Library preparation was by the immunoSEQ multiplex PCR assay. The table was pulled from immuneACCESS by TCRdb, which kept in-frame rearrangements only. Such tables lose some clones; where checked, under half of the loss comes from unresolved V genes, and the rest has no known cause. Within this sample are about 60,000 clones, with about 81% of them counted one time only. The leading ten clones occupy 10% to 15% of the sample. Sequenced sample: peripheral blood. The receptors come from a human donor in a cohort sampled during active COVID-19.

This chain connects TRBV28 to TRBJ2-7; D call uncertain. Trimming stripped 6 bases from V and 2 bases from J, with 11 bases between. Germline loops: CDR1 MDHEN, CDR2 SYDVKM. The CDR3 loop spans 13 amino acids. The CDR3 spells CASRRLSAYEQYF. The CDR3 DNA follows: TGTGCCAGCAGGAGGCTCTCGGCCTACGAGCAGTACTTC.

Of note for this clone: In the same sample, other DNA sequences code for this CDR3. This chain joins TRBV7-2 and TRBJ1-3; D might be TRBD1 (6 bases). Between the trimmed V and J ends, which lost 2 bases and 3 bases, there was a span of 14 bases. CDR3 length equals 16 residues. From germline, CDR1 is SGHTA and CDR2 FQGNSA. CDR3 nucleotides: TGTGCCAGCAGCTTATTGGGGGGGGCGGGTGGAAACACCATATATTTT. Its translation: CASSLLGGAGGNTIYF.

This rearrangement joins TRBV7-2 to TRBJ1-2; TRBD1 aligns across 7 bases. V was pared by 5 bases and J by 5 bases, with 11 bases of the junction left unmatched. The germline CDR1 and CDR2 sequences are SGHTA and FQGNSA. The CDR3 consists of 15 residues. As DNA, the CDR3 is TGTGCCAGCAGCCTAACGGGACAGTCCTTTTATGGCTACACCTTC. Protein: CASSLTGQSFYGYTF.

The CDR3 DNA follows: TGTGCCAGTAGTATCGGTGGACAGGGTATCTATGGCTACACCTTC. It specifies CASSIGGQGIYGYTF. The chain employs TRBV19 and TRBJ1-2; 8 nucleotides line up with TRBD1. CDR3 length equals 15 residues. CDR1 is LNHDA, CDR2 SQIVND, per germline (reference sequence). V was clipped by 3 bases and J by 4 bases; unmatched bases: 7.

V usage is TRBV20-1 and J usage is TRBJ1-1; D is undetermined. Per germline, CDR1 DFQATT and CDR2 SNEGSKA (reference sequence). The CDR3 has 10 amino acids. Deletions cut 6 bases from V and 2 bases from J, with 4 bases between. CDR3 DNA: TGCAGTGCCACTAACACTGAAGCTTTCTTT. Encoded protein: CSATNTEAFF.

The J gene is TRBJ2-7, the V gene TRBV7-4; TRBD1 might be the D (5 bases). This CDR3 is 13 amino acids long. The germline gives CDR1 SGHVT, CDR2 SQSDAQ. The V gene lost 1 base and the J gene lost 2 bases, with 6 bases spanning the gap. DNA of the CDR3: TGTGCCAGCAGCTTAGGGACAACCTACGAGCAGTACTTC. Protein product: CASSLGTTYEQYF.

The chain recombines TRBV28 with TRBJ2-1, with 9 bases fitting TRBD2. CDR1 and CDR2 (germline): MDHEN, SYDVKM. This CDR3 spans 18 amino acids. V shed 4 bases and J 2 bases; nucleotides not matched to a gene: 12. The CDR3 spells CASSSPLKGGGAYNEQFF. CDR3 in DNA: TGTGCCAGCAGTTCCCCTTTGAAGGGCGGGGGGGCCTACAATGAGCAGTTCTTC.

The chain has TRBV27 and TRBJ2-1; TRBD2 aligns across 9 bases. Germline trimming cut 3 bases from V and 3 bases from J; bases unmatched to any gene: 12. The CDR3 runs 18 residues. CDR1 and CDR2 (germline): MNHEY, SMNVEV (reference sequence). In DNA form, the CDR3 reads TGTGCCAGCAGTTTTAGGGGATTAGCGGGAGTTGTCTACAATGAGCAGTTCTTC. It codes for CASSFRGLAGVVYNEQFF.

The chain combines TRBV4-1 with TRBJ2-7; 10 bases align to TRBD2. This CDR3 is built from 16 residues. V lost 0 bases and J lost 4; bases outside the gene matches: 6. Germline values: CDR1 MGHRA, CDR2 YSYEKL. CDR3 residues: CASSQDGLAGAYEQYF. The CDR3, as DNA: TGCGCCAGCAGCCAAGATGGGCTAGCGGGAGCTTACGAGCAGTACTTC.

This sequence joins TRBV28 and TRBJ2-1; 9 bases are shared with TRBD2. Trimming at V came to 5 bases and at J to 4 bases, leaving 6 bases not matched to a gene. The CDR3 is 15 residues long. Per the germline V gene, CDR1 is MDHEN and CDR2 is SYDVKM. In DNA, the CDR3 is TGTGCCAGCAGTATAATAGCGGGAGTATACAATGAGCAGTTCTTC. Residues: CASSIIAGVYNEQFF. The entire variable domain, with the rest obtained from reference TRBV28 and TRBJ2-1, is as follows: DVKVTQSSRYLVKRTGEKVFLECVQDMDHENMFWYRQDPGLGLRLIYFSYDVKMKEKGDIPEGYSVSREKKERFSLILESASTNQTSMYLCASSIIAGVYNEQFFGPGTRLTVL.

The chain links TRBV19 to TRBJ1-3; 9 positions match TRBD1. Germline V CDR1 and CDR2: LNHDA, SQIVND (reference sequence). CDR3 size: 17 residues. V was clipped by 4 bases and J by 1 base; unmatched bases: 8. The CDR3 reads CASSTRQGEGSGNTIYF. Written as DNA, the CDR3 is TGTGCCAGTAGTACCCGACAGGGGGAAGGGTCTGGAAACACCATATATTTT.

The chain recombines TRBV5-4 with TRBJ2-7, with 7 bases aligning to TRBD1. CDR3 length: 13 residues. Looked up from germline, CDR1 is SGHNT and CDR2 is YYREEE (reference sequence). Trimming at V came to 0 bases and at J to 5 bases, leaving 2 bases not matched to a gene. The CDR3 DNA is TGTGCCAGCAGCTTGGGACAGGGAAACGAGCAGTACTTC. Translation gives CASSLGQGNEQYF.

The rearrangement uses TRBV18 and TRBJ1-1; 9 bases are shared with TRBD1. CDR3 length equals 14 residues. Trimming took 8 bases from V and 5 from J; bases not matched to a gene: 9. Germline assignment: CDR1 KGHSH and CDR2 LQKENI. The CDR3 nucleotides read TGTGCCAGCGCTTTGGACAGGGGAGGAACTGAAGCTTTCTTT. Its protein is CASALDRGGTEAFF.

V and J are TRBV27 and TRBJ2-3; 7 positions match TRBD1. The CDR3 extends over 13 amino acids. V shed 6 bases, J shed 15 bases, and the junction held 15 bases outside the gene matches. Germline V CDR1 and CDR2: MNHEY, SMNVEV (reference sequence). This CDR3 reads CASRTGTVVPVYF. The CDR3 DNA is TGTGCCAGCAGGACCGGGACAGTTGTACCTGTATATTTT.

V usage is TRBV6-1 and J usage is TRBJ2-2, with D unresolved. The CDR3 runs 14 residues. Trimming pared 0 bases from V and 7 bases from J, leaving 9 bases between. Germline lookup yields CDR1 MNHNS and CDR2 SASEGT. This CDR3 reads CASSEARSDGELFF. Here the CDR3 DNA reads TGTGCCAGCAGTGAAGCGAGGTCGGACGGGGAGCTGTTTTTT.

The CDR3 nucleotides are TGCGCCAGCAGCCGCTCACCAGGACAGGCCAATGAGCAGTTCTTC. Translation gives CASSRSPGQANEQFF. The genes are TRBV4-3 and TRBJ2-1, with TRBD1 matching over 7 bases. Germline V gene sequence: CDR1 LGHNA, CDR2 YSLEER. The CDR3 covers 15 residues. Trimming removed 4 bases from V and 6 bases from J; junction bases left unmatched: 9.

The chain links TRBV4-1 to TRBJ1-1; D not resolved. Germline CDR1 MGHRA, CDR2 YSYEKL. The V end was cut by 0 bases, the J end by 3 bases, with 14 bases between. The CDR3 runs to 16 residues. CDR3 sequence reads: CASSQDTSGMDTEAFF. The CDR3 DNA reads as TGCGCCAGCAGCCAAGATACATCGGGGATGGACACTGAAGCTTTCTTT.

V and J are TRBV5-5 and TRBJ2-4, with TRBD2 matching 12 bases. The CDR3 runs 17 residues. CDR1 and CDR2 (germline): SGHKS, YYEKEE (reference sequence). V gave up 1 base and J gave up 3 bases; unmatched junction bases: 5. The DNA for the CDR3 is TGTGCCAGCAGCTTGATACTAGCGGGAGGAATCAAAAACATTCAGTACTTC. Protein product: CASSLILAGGIKNIQYF.

This chain links TRBV30 with TRBJ2-4; tentative D call: TRBD1 (6 bases). The V and J ends lost 3 bases and 8 bases respectively, with 14 bases between them. From germline, CDR1 is GTSNPN and CDR2 SVGIG (reference sequence). This CDR3 has 13 amino acids. The CDR3 here is CAWSWAGVDIQYF. CDR3 bases: TGTGCCTGGAGCTGGGCAGGGGTAGACATTCAGTACTTC.

This rearrangement joins TRBV7-3 to TRBJ2-2; perhaps TRBD2 as D (5 bases). V lost 4 bases and J 0 bases, leaving 12 bases between the germline ends. Germline V lookup: CDR1 SGHTA, CDR2 FQGTGA. CDR3 length: 16 amino acids. The CDR3 nucleotides read TGTGCCAGCAGCTCACAACCCGGGACGAACACCGGGGAGCTGTTTTTT. Residues: CASSSQPGTNTGELFF.